Listed below are T cell receptor beta chains from one sample, sequenced in a study of OX40 agonist ivuxolimab in advanced cancers. Sequenced by immunoSEQ multiplex PCR; TCRdb stores in-frame clones only, minus some. The sample carries about 29,000 clones, around 86% recorded once. Sequencing was performed on CD4+ or CD8+ T cells sorted from blood, taken in a trial of the OX40 agonist ivuxolimab. The source is an adult with an advanced solid tumor such as melanoma, head and neck, liver or kidney cancer. CDR3s include the opening cysteine and the closing phenylalanine or tryptophan. The D gene is left open where the match is weak. For some rows the clone size is stated as once, few or many, or as a class when expanded; others skip it.

V gene	J gene	D gene	clone size	CDR3 DNA	CDR3 protein
TRBV11-2	TRBJ2-7	.	.	TGTGCCAGCAGCTTACGACACAGGCTCTACGAGCAGTACTTC	CASSLRHRLYEQYF
TRBV2	TRBJ2-3	TRBD1	.	TGTGCCAGCAGTACCCCGGACAGGGGCACAGATACGCAGTATTTT	CASSTPDRGTDTQYF
TRBV2	TRBJ1-3	TRBD1	.	TGTGCCAGCATACCCGGGACAGGTTTCTCTGGAAACACCATATATTTT	CASIPGTGFSGNTIYF
TRBV27	TRBJ2-3	.	few	TGTGCCAGCGGGGTTAGCACAGATACGCAGTATTTT	CASGVSTDTQYF
TRBV6-5	TRBJ2-7	.	once	TGTGCCAGCAGTTATTCGTGGACCTACGAGCAGTACTTC	CASSYSWTYEQYF
TRBV27	TRBJ2-7	.	.	TGTGCCAGCAGTTTCAGGGAGTCCCTGTACGAGCAGTACTTC	CASSFRESLYEQYF
TRBV27	TRBJ2-7	TRBD1	.	TGTGCCAGCAGTCCTCACCCGACAGGGGGCGCCTACGAGCAGTACTTC	CASSPHPTGGAYEQYF
TRBV5-1	TRBJ1-3	TRBD1	.	TGCGCCAGCAGCCTTACAGGGGCCGGGCCCCTCTCTGGAAACACCATATATTTT	CASSLTGAGPLSGNTIYF
TRBV2	TRBJ1-1	.	.	TGTGCCAGCAGGGGGGGTCTGGAAGCTTTCTTT	CASRGGLEAFF
TRBV19	TRBJ1-6	.	once	TGTGCCAGTAGTATAGGCGGGAATTCACCCCTCCACTTT	CASSIGGNSPLHF
TRBV7-9	TRBJ1-5	.	.	TGTGCCAGCGGATCGGATATTAGCAATCAGCCCCAGCATTTT	CASGSDISNQPQHF
TRBV9	TRBJ2-7	.	few	TGTGCCAGCAGCGTAGCGCCAGGGGAGGGCTACGAGCAGTACTTC	CASSVAPGEGYEQYF
TRBV6-4	TRBJ1-2	.	.	TGTGCCAGCAGTGATTCTCTAGCTAACTATGGCTACACCTTC	CASSDSLANYGYTF
TRBV27	TRBJ2-3	TRBD2	.	TGTGCCAGCAGTAGCCTCGGGACTAGCGGACACACAGATACGCAGTATTTT	CASSSLGTSGHTDTQYF
TRBV11-2	TRBJ2-7	TRBD1	.	TGTGCCAGCAGCTCCCCTGGGGACAGGCCCTACGAGCAGTACTTC	CASSSPGDRPYEQYF
TRBV30	TRBJ2-5	TRBD2	.	TGTGCCTGGGACTTAGCGGGAGGGCCTCGGGAGACCCAGTACTTC	CAWDLAGGPRETQYF
TRBV5-1	TRBJ2-3	TRBD1	.	TGCGCCAGCAGCTTGGAGGGACAGCACACAGATACGCAGTATTTT	CASSLEGQHTDTQYF
TRBV5-1	TRBJ2-1	.	.	TGCGCCAGCAGCTTCGGCCGTGTTTCCTACAATGAGCAGTTCTTC	CASSFGRVSYNEQFF
TRBV5-5	TRBJ1-2	.	.	TGTGCCAGCAGCTTCACCAACTATGGCTACACCTTC	CASSFTNYGYTF
TRBV4-2	TRBJ1-1	.	.	TGTGCCAGCAGCCAAATATCTGGGGGCCTTAACACTGAAGCTTTCTTT	CASSQISGGLNTEAFF
TRBV11-1	TRBJ1-4	.	.	TGTGCCAGCAGCTTGGGGGGCACTGGCTCTAATGAAAAACTGTTTTTT	CASSLGGTGSNEKLFF
TRBV7-9	TRBJ2-7	.	.	TGTGCCAGCAGCGTCGGGATCCACGAGCAGTACTTC	CASSVGIHEQYF
TRBV7-3	TRBJ2-2	.	.	TGTGCCAGCAGCTTAGCGACAGCGAACACCGGGGAGCTGTTTTTT	CASSLATANTGELFF
TRBV14	TRBJ2-3	.	.	TGTGCCAGCAGCCAAGGGGTTTACTACACAGATACGCAGTATTTT	CASSQGVYYTDTQYF
TRBV27	TRBJ1-5	.	.	TGTGCCAGCAGTCTACGGGGTGGGAATCAGCCCCAGCATTTT	CASSLRGGNQPQHF
TRBV6-6	TRBJ1-3	.	many	TGTGCCAGCAGTTACAAGGAGAGCTCTGGAAACACCATATATTTT	CASSYKESSGNTIYF
TRBV27	TRBJ1-2	TRBD1	.	TGTGCCAGCAGCCCCGGGACAGGGGACTATGGCTACACCTTC	CASSPGTGDYGYTF
TRBV11-2	TRBJ2-5	TRBD1	.	TGTGCCAGCAGCTCCGGGACAGGGGTTCGGGAGACCCAGTACTTC	CASSSGTGVRETQYF
TRBV29-1	TRBJ2-2	.	.	TGCAGCGTTGAGTGGCGGGGTGTCGCCGGGGAGCTGTTTTTT	CSVEWRGVAGELFF
TRBV5-4	TRBJ1-1	.	.	TGTGCCAGCAGCTCGACAGGAGTGAACACTGAAGCTTTCTTT	CASSSTGVNTEAFF
TRBV15	TRBJ2-1	TRBD2	.	TGTGCCACCAGCAGGCTCGGACTAGGAAGCTCCTACAATGAGCAGTTCTTC	CATSRLGLGSSYNEQFF
TRBV27	TRBJ2-7	.	.	TGTGCCAGCCGCGGGACCTACGAGCAGTACTTC	CASRGTYEQYF
TRBV27	TRBJ1-2	.	.	TGTGCCAGCAGTTTACTCCCCTTCTATGGCTACACCTTC	CASSLLPFYGYTF
TRBV2	TRBJ2-7	.	.	TGTGCCAGCAGTGACAGCTACGAGCAGTACTTC	CASSDSYEQYF
TRBV28	TRBJ2-3	.	few	TGTGCCAGCAGTTTTTTGGCTGGCACAGATACGCAGTATTTT	CASSFLAGTDTQYF
TRBV5-4	TRBJ2-1	.	.	TGTGCCAGCAGCTTTCTAGGGGTGGCGGAGCAGTTCTTC	CASSFLGVAEQFF
TRBV27	TRBJ2-1	TRBD1	.	TGTGCCAGCAGTTTGAGCCCGGGGACAGGGGGCTTAGGCAATGAGCAGTTCTTC	CASSLSPGTGGLGNEQFF
TRBV11-2	TRBJ2-3	.	once	TGTGCCAGCAGCTCCCTGACAGGGAGGAACACAGATACGCAGTATTTT	CASSSLTGRNTDTQYF
TRBV7-9	TRBJ2-6	.	.	TGTGCCAGCAGCCACAGGGAGCCCTCTGGGGCCAACGTCCTGACTTTC	CASSHREPSGANVLTF
TRBV7-2	TRBJ2-7	TRBD1	.	TGTGCCAGCAGCTTAGAGCCAGGGGGATACTACGAGCAGTACTTC	CASSLEPGGYYEQYF
TRBV6-6	TRBJ2-1	TRBD1	.	TGTGCCAGCAGTTACCCCGCAGGGGGCACTGAGCAGTTCTTC	CASSYPAGGTEQFF
TRBV10-2	TRBJ1-1	TRBD1	.	TGCGCCAGCAAAGGACAGGGAGGGACTGAAGCTTTCTTT	CASKGQGGTEAFF
TRBV4-3	TRBJ2-7	TRBD2	.	TGCGCCAGCAGCCAAGGAGTCCCAGCGGGGGACTACGAGCAGTACTTC	CASSQGVPAGDYEQYF
TRBV7-9	TRBJ2-3	TRBD1	medium-sized	TGTGCCAGCAGCTTAGGGACAGGGCACACAGATACGCAGTATTTT	CASSLGTGHTDTQYF
TRBV6-6	TRBJ2-7	.	.	TGTGCCAGCAGTTACTCCTCTTTCTACGAGCAGTACTTC	CASSYSSFYEQYF
TRBV5-1	TRBJ1-2	.	.	TGCGCCAGCAGCTCCACGGGAGCCACGTTAAACTATGGCTACACCTTC	CASSSTGATLNYGYTF
TRBV2	TRBJ1-1	.	.	TGTGCCAGCTATGGGAACACTGAAGCTTTCTTT	CASYGNTEAFF
TRBV4-3	TRBJ1-3	.	.	TGCGCCAGCAGCCAAGATCCGAGAGGGGCCGGAAACACCATATATTTT	CASSQDPRGAGNTIYF
TRBV7-9	TRBJ2-3	TRBD2	few	TGTGCCAGCAGCTTAGCAACTAGCGGAGACACAGATACGCAGTATTTT	CASSLATSGDTDTQYF
TRBV15	TRBJ1-2	.	.	TGTGCCACCAGCCCGAGTGTGGGGGATTACTATGGCTACACCTTC	CATSPSVGDYYGYTF
TRBV27	TRBJ2-7	.	.	TGTGCCAGCAGTTTTTTTGGGGGTAGCTCCTACGAGCAGTACTTC	CASSFFGGSSYEQYF
TRBV5-1	TRBJ2-1	TRBD2	.	TGCGCCAGCAGCTTAGCGGGGGCATACAATGAGCAGTTCTTC	CASSLAGAYNEQFF